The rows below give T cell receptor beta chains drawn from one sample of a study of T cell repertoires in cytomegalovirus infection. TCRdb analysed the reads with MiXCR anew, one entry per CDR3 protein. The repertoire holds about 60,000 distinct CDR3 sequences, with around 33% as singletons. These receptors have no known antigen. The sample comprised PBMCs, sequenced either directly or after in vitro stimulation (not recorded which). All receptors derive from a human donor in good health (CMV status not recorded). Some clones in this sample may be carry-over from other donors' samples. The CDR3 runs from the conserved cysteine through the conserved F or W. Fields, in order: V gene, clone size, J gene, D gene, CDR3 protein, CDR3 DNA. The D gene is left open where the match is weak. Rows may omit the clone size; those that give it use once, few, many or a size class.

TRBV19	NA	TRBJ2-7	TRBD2	CASSRTSDSYEQYF	TGTGCCAGTAGTAGAACTAGCGACTCCTACGAGCAGTACTTC
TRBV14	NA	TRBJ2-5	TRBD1	CASSQIFLGTGGRETQYF	TGTGCCAGCAGCCAAATTTTCTTGGGGACAGGAGGTAGAGAGACCCAGTACTTC
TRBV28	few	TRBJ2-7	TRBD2	CASSLWASGRSEQYF	TGTGCCAGCAGTTTATGGGCTAGCGGACGGAGCGAGCAGTACTTC
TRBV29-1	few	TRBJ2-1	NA	CSVEGTGSSYNEQFF	TGCAGCGTTGAAGGCACAGGGAGCTCCTACAATGAGCAGTTCTTC
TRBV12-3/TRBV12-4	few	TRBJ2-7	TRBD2	CASSVAGGPTYEQYF	TGTGCCAGCAGCGTAGCGGGGGGGCCAACCTACGAGCAGTACTTC
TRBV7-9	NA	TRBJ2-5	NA	CASALGETQYF	TGTGCCAGCGCCCTGGGGGAGACCCAGTACTTT
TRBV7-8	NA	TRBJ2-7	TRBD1	CASSQGRGPYEQYF	TGTGCCAGCAGCCAAGGCAGGGGGCCCTACGAGCAGTACTTC
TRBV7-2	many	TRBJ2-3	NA	CASSRGTLGLRTDTQYF	TGTGCCAGCAGCCGGGGAACCTTGGGACTTCGCACAGATACGCAGTATTTT
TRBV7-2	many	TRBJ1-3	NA	CASSAWGAGSSGNTIYF	TGTGCCAGCAGCGCCTGGGGGGCTGGGAGCTCTGGAAACACCATATATTTT
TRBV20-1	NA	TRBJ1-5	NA	CSRGAGNQPQHF	TGCAGTAGGGGCGCGGGGAATCAGCCCCAGCATTTT
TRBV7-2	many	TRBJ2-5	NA	CASSLAGPSETQYF	TGTGCCAGCAGCTTAGCGGGACCCTCAGAGACCCAGTACTTC
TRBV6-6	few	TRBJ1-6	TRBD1	CASSWDRGLSPLHF	TGTGCCAGCAGTTGGGACAGGGGGCTTTCACCCCTCCACTTT
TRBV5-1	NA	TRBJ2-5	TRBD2	CASSVTSGAQETQYF	TGCGCCAGCAGCGTGACTAGCGGGGCCCAAGAGACCCAGTACTTC
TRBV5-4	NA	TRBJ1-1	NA	CASSPGGGLESEAFF	TGTGCCAGCAGCCCGGGCGGGGGGTTGGAGTCTGAAGCTTTCTTT
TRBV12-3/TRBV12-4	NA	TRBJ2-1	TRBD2	CASTPFPGGREQFF	TGTGCCAGCACCCCTTTTCCGGGGGGGCGTGAGCAGTTCTTC
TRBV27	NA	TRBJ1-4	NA	CASRVSGGRNEKLFF	TGTGCCAGCAGAGTCAGTGGGGGGCGGAATGAAAAACTGTTTTTT
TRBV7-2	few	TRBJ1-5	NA	CASSLAFDQPQHF	TGTGCCAGCAGCTTAGCGTTCGACCAGCCCCAGCATTTT
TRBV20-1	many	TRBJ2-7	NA	CSAGVWTGTSYEQYF	TGCAGTGCCGGGGTTTGGACTGGGACCTCCTACGAGCAGTACTTC
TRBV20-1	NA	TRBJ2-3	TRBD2	CSGSGGAIPDTQYF	TGCAGTGGAAGCGGGGGGGCCATCCCAGATACGCAGTATTTT
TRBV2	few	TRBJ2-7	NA	CASSASSYEQYF	TGTGCCAGCAGCGCCAGCTCCTACGAGCAGTACTTC
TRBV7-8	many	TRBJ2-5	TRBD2	CASSRVSGEGPPTQYF	TGTGCCAGCAGTAGAGTTTCGGGGGAGGGCCCTCCGACCCAGTACTTC
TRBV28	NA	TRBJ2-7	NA	CASSSLADIDEQYF	TGTGCCAGCAGTTCATTAGCGGACATCGACGAGCAGTACTTC
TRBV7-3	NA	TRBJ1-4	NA	CASRPGSATNEKLFF	TGTGCCAGCAGACCTGGATCTGCAACTAATGAAAAACTGTTTTTT
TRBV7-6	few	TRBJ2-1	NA	CATGEALVEQFF	TGTGCCACCGGGGAGGCTTTGGTTGAGCAGTTCTTC
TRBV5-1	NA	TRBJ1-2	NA	CASSSGPIGYTF	TGCGCCAGCAGCTCGGGACCCATAGGCTACACCTTC
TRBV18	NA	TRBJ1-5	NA	CASSPEGVGQPQHF	TGTGCCAGCTCACCCGAGGGGGTTGGACAGCCCCAGCATTTT
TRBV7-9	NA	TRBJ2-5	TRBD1	CASSVQTGQGQETQYF	TGTGCCAGCAGCGTACAAACGGGACAGGGGCAAGAGACCCAGTACTTC